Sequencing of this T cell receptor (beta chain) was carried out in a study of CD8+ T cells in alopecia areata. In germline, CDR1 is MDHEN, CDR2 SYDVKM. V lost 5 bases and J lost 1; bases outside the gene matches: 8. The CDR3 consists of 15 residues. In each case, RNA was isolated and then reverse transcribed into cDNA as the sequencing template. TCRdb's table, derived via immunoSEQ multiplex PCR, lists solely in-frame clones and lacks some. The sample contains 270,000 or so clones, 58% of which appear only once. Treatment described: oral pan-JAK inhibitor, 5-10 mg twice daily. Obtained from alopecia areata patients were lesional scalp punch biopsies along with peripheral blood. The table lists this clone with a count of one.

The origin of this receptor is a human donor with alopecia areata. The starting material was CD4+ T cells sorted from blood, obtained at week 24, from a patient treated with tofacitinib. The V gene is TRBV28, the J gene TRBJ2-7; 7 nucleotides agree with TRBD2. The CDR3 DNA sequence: TGTGCCAGCAGTGTCAGCGGGACTTTATCCTACGAGCAGTACTTC. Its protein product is CASSVSGTLSYEQYF.